Presented here are 13 T cell receptor beta chains from one specimen sequenced in a study of shared clonotypes between healthy human individuals. The repertoire was sequenced with immunoSEQ multiplex PCR; TCRdb's copy has only in-frame clones and lacks some. The sample has under 1,900,000 clones; around 98.5% are singletons. Sequenced: naive CD4+ T cells sorted from blood. Specified subset: CD45RA+ positively selected. The source of these receptors is a man aged 25-45 years in good health.

The V gene is TRBV9, the J gene TRBJ2-5, with TRBD1 as a possible D gene (6 bases). The CDR3 has 13 residues. V was trimmed by 6 bases and J by 3 bases, leaving 12 bases between them. Looked up from germline, CDR1 is SGDLS and CDR2 is YYNGEE. Written as DNA, the CDR3 is TGTGCCAGCACTAGGGGGTCGGAAGAGACCCAGTACTTC. Its protein product is CASTRGSEETQYF.

J is TRBJ1-2 and V is TRBV9; D is uncertain. Germline values: CDR1 SGDLS, CDR2 YYNGEE. The V gene lost 0 bases and the J gene lost 4 bases, with 10 bases spanning the gap. The CDR3 is 14 residues long. The CDR3 nucleotides are TGTGCCAGCAGCGTAGACGGCGGAACCTATGGCTACACCTTC. The encoded protein is CASSVDGGTYGYTF.

J is TRBJ1-1 and V is TRBV11-2, with D unresolved. With 4 bases removed from V and 2 bases from J, the gap between germline ends came to 17 bases. The CDR3 runs to 16 residues. Germline V gene sequence: CDR1 SGHAT, CDR2 FQNNGV. The CDR3 is CASSSRTLPINTEAFF. The DNA for the CDR3 is TGTGCCAGCAGCTCAAGGACCCTTCCCATTAACACTGAAGCTTTCTTT.

This clone has only one observation. The chain links TRBV5-6 to TRBJ2-3, with 8 bases aligning to TRBD2. Germline CDR1 is SGHDT and CDR2 is YYEEEE. The junction had 7 bases not matched to a gene; V was cut back by 5 bases and J by 5 bases. The CDR3 totals 14 residues. CDR3 region: CASRWSGGVDTQYF. CDR3 DNA: TGTGCCAGCAGGTGGAGCGGGGGCGTAGATACGCAGTATTTT. Variable domain in full (rest from reference TRBV5-6 and TRBJ2-3): DAGVTQSPTHLIKTRGQQVTLRCSPKSGHDTVSWYQQALGQGPQFIFQYYEEEERQRGNFPDRFSGHQFPNYSSELNVNALLLGDSALYLCASRWSGGVDTQYFGPGTRLTVL.

This clone was picked up one time. The chain is built from TRBV7-6 and TRBJ2-5; 10 bases are a match to TRBD2. Unmatched junction bases numbered 3, after V lost 3 bases and J lost 5 bases. In germline, CDR1 is SGHVS, CDR2 FNYEAQ. There are 14 residues in the CDR3. CDR3 amino acids: CASSLGLAFETQYF. The CDR3, as DNA: TGTGCCAGCAGCTTGGGACTAGCGTTCGAGACCCAGTACTTC.

The chain links TRBV5-4 to TRBJ2-1, with 7 bases matching TRBD1. The CDR3 sequence is 15 residues long. The junction had 7 bases not matched to a gene; V was cut back by 3 bases and J by 4 bases. In germline, CDR1 is SGHNT, CDR2 YYREEE (reference sequence). The CDR3 DNA is TGTGCCAGCAGCTCTCGGGACAGAAATTACAATGAGCAGTTCTTC. Amino acids: CASSSRDRNYNEQFF.

The chain links TRBV19 to TRBJ2-1; D perhaps matches TRBD1 (5 bases). CDR1 LNHDA and CDR2 SQIVND come from the germline V gene (reference sequence). Trimming cost V 5 bases and J 6 bases, with 23 bases left between them. This CDR3 has 17 amino acids. DNA for the CDR3: TGTGCCAGTAGTCAAGTTATAGACAGTACTACTTCCAATGAGCAGTTCTTC. Translating gives CASSQVIDSTTSNEQFF.

V and J are TRBV6-1 and TRBJ1-5; D is possibly TRBD1 (5 bases). In germline, CDR1 is MNHNS, CDR2 SASEGT. Deletions cut 4 bases from V and 6 bases from J, with 10 bases between. The CDR3 is 13 amino acids. CDR3 nucleotides: TGTGCCAGCAGTGTTAAGACAGTTCAGCCCCAGCATTTT. Encoded protein: CASSVKTVQPQHF.

CDR3 amino acids: CASSYPTGANVLTF. The CDR3 DNA reads as TGTGCCAGCAGTTACCCCACTGGGGCCAACGTCCTGACTTTC. This rearrangement joins TRBV6-6 to TRBJ2-6; D is ambiguous. Trimming shortened V by 2 bases and J by 2 bases, and 4 bases separated the two germline ends. The V gene's germline CDR1 is MNHNY and CDR2 SVGAGI (reference sequence). The CDR3 spans 14 residues.

The chain uses TRBV10-3 and TRBJ1-5, with TRBD1 matching 7 bases. Germline V CDR1 and CDR2: ENHRY, SYGVKD. The ends lost 4 bases at V and 4 bases at J; junction bases unmatched: 4. The CDR3 extends over 14 amino acids. CDR3 protein: CAISGDRDNQPQHF. For the CDR3, the DNA is TGTGCCATCAGTGGAGACAGGGATAATCAGCCCCAGCATTTT.

This chain links TRBV27 with TRBJ1-2, with D possibly matching TRBD1 (6 bases). Germline V gives CDR1 MNHEY, CDR2 SMNVEV (reference sequence). The V end lost 8 bases, the J end lost 1 base, and 11 bases lay between the germline ends. The CDR3 runs 13 residues. CDR3 region: CASARGLNYGYTF. Here the CDR3 DNA reads TGTGCCAGCGCCAGGGGCCTTAACTATGGCTACACCTTC.

The rearrangement uses TRBV6-5 and TRBJ1-5, with 9 bases fitting TRBD1. CDR3 length: 15 amino acids. The trim removed 4 bases at V and 7 bases at J, leaving 8 bases unmatched. Germline CDR1 reads MNHEY; CDR2 reads SVGAGI. The CDR3 protein is CASSSQTGGGQPQHF. The DNA for the CDR3 is TGTGCCAGCAGTTCTCAAACAGGGGGCGGGCAGCCCCAGCATTTT.

J is TRBJ1-1 and V is TRBV5-3, with 8 bases identical to TRBD1. TRBV5-3 qualifies as an ORF whose function is uncertain. CDR3 size: 13 residues. V shed 8 bases, J shed 6 bases, and the junction held 9 bases outside the gene matches. CDR3 DNA: TGTGCCAGCAGCGGCGGGACAGGCCCTGAAGCTTTCTTT. Translating it yields CASSGGTGPEAFF.